The clone carrying this T cell receptor beta chain appeared a few times. Its cognate antigen is unknown. PCR was performed a second time for about 6 to 11 cycles using a sample-barcoded 5' primer and a J-beta primer mix. TCRdb analysed the 5' RACE reads with MiXCR anew, one entry per CDR3 protein. The repertoire includes around 800,000 distinct CDR3 sequences, 46% of them detected once, and around 18% sits in the top ten. The entry originates in a study of blood T cells in healthy people across ages. The CDR3 covers 16 residues. Germline lookup yields CDR1 LGHNA and CDR2 YSLEER. V lost 5 bases to trimming and J lost 7 bases; unmatched junction nucleotides: 13. Overall study results and limits: Possibly confounding the expanded clonotype changes was the fact that donor CMV status was unknown. There were more naive CD4+ cells and higher diversity in long-lived donors than in aged donors. Estimates of total diversity, which came from one million sequenced T cells, were considered to be underestimates.

The chain has TRBV4-3 and TRBJ2-1; 8 nucleotides match TRBD1. The receptor was derived from a man older than 75 in good health. The sequencing sample was made of blood. This chain's CDR3 is CASSAPTGEFGNEQFF. For the CDR3, the DNA is TGCGCCAGCAGCGCACCGACAGGGGAATTTGGTAATGAGCAGTTCTTC.